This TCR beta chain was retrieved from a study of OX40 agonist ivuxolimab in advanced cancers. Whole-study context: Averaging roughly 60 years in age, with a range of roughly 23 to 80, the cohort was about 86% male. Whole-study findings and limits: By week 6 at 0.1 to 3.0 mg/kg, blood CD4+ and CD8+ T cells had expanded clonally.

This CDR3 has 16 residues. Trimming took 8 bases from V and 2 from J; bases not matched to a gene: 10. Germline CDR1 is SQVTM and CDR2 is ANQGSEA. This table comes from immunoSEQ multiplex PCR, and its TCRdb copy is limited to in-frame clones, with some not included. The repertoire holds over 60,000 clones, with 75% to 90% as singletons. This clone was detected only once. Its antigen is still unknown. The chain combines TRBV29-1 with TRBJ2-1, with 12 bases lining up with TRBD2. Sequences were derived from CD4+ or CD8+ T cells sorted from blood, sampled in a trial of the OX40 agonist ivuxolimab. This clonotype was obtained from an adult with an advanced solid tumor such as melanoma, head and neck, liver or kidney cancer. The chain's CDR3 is CSTSKLAGGTYNEQFF. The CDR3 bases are TGCAGCACATCAAAACTAGCGGGAGGAACCTACAATGAGCAGTTCTTC.